Below, 3 T cell receptor beta chains from the same sample are listed, as sequenced in a study of blood T cell repertoires in COVID-19. Method: immunoSEQ multiplex PCR; TCRdb's copy keeps in-frame clones and lacks some. The sample holds approximately 500,000 clones, over 75% seen once. Material for sequencing was PBMCs or T cells enriched from blood (not recorded which). The receptors stem from a woman aged 35 to 49 who had recovered from COVID-19.

The chain employs TRBV29-1 and TRBJ1-5; 7 positions match TRBD1. The junction had 10 bases not matched to a gene; V was cut back by 3 bases and J by 11 bases. Germline CDR1 and CDR2: SQVTM and ANQGSEA. This CDR3 has 13 amino acids. The CDR3 loop reads CSVETRDSRTQHF. The CDR3 coding sequence is TGCAGCGTTGAGACCCGGGACAGCAGGACCCAGCATTTT.

The chain joins TRBV24-1 to TRBJ2-5, with no clear D. The CDR3 contains 14 residues. Trimming pared 5 bases from V and 1 base from J, leaving 10 bases between. Germline V gene sequence: CDR1 KGHDR, CDR2 SFDVKD. The CDR3 spells CATSASGSQETQYF. The CDR3 DNA follows: TGTGCCACCAGTGCTTCAGGATCCCAAGAGACCCAGTACTTC.

The V and J genes are TRBV5-4 and TRBJ1-5, with a possible D match to TRBD1 (6 bases). The CDR3 length is 15 residues. The V end was cut by 2 bases, the J end by 5 bases, with 14 bases between. Germline CDR1 SGHNT, CDR2 YYREEE (reference sequence). The CDR3 is CASSFGPGVYQPQHF. CDR3 nucleotide sequence: TGTGCCAGCAGCTTTGGGCCAGGGGTATATCAGCCCCAGCATTTT.